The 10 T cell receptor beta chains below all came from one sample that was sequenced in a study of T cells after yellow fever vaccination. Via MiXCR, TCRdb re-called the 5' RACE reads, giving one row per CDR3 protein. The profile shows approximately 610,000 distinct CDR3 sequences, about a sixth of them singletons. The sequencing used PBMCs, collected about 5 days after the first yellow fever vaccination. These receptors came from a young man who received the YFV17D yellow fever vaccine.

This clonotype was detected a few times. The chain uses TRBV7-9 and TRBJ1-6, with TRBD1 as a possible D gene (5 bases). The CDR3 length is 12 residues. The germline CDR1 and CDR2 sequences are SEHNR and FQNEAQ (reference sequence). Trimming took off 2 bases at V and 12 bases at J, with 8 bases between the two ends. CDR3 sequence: CASSLTRGPLHF. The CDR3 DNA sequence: TGTGCCAGCAGCTTAACAAGGGGACCCCTCCACTTT. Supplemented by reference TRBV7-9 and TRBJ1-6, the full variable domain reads DTGVSQNPRHKITKRGQNVTFRCDPISEHNRLYWYRQTLGQGPEFLTYFQNEAQLEKSRLLSDRFSAERPKGSFSTLEIQRTEQGDSAMYLCASSLTRGPLHFGNGTRLTVT.

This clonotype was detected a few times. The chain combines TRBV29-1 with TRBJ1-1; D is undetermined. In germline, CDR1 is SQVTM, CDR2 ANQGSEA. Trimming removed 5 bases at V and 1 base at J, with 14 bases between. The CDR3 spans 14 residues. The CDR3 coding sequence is TGCAGCGTTTGGAGCGGGCCCCGGAACACTGAAGCTTTCTTT. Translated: CSVWSGPRNTEAFF. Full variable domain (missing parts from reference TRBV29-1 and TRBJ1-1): SAVISQKPSRDICQRGTSLTIQCQVDSQVTMMFWYRQQPGQSLTLIATANQGSEATYESGFVIDKFPISRPNLTFSTLTVSNMSPEDSSIYLCSVWSGPRNTEAFFGQGTRLTVV.

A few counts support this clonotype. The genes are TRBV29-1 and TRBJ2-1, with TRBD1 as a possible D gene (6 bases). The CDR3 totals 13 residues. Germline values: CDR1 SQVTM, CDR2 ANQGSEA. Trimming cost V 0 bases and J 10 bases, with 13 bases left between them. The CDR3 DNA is TGCAGCGTTGAAGATCGGAGACAGGAGGAGCAGTTCTTC. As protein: CSVEDRRQEEQFF.

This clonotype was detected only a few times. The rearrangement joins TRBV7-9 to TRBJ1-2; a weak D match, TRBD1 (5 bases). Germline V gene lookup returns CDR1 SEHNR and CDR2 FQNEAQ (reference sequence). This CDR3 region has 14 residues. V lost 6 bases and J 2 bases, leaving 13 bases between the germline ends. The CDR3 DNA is TGTGCCAGCAGTCGTGGTGGGGCCAACTATGGCTACACCTTC. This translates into CASSRGGANYGYTF.

In nucleotides, the CDR3 is TGTGCCAGCAGCTCACTACGGCCGGCCGTCCCTCCTAGTGCGCAGTACTTC. It is translated as CASSSLRPAVPPSAQYF. This chain uses TRBV13 with TRBJ2-7; the D is unclear. The CDR3 sequence is 17 residues long. Per germline, CDR1 PRHDT and CDR2 FYEKMQ (reference sequence). V lost 4 bases to trimming and J lost 9 bases, with 28 bases between them.

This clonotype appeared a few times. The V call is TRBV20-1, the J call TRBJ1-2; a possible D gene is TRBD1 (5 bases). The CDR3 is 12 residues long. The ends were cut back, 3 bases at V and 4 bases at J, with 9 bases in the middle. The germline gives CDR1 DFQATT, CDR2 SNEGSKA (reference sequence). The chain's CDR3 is CSASPRAYGYTF. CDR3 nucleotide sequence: TGCAGTGCTAGTCCCAGGGCCTATGGCTACACCTTC.

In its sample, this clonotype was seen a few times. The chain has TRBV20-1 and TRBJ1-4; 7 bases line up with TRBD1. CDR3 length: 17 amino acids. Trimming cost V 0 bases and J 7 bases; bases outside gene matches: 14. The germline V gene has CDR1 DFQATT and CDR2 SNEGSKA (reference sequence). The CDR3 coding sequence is TGCAGTGCTAGAGAGTTTGAGGGGGCTATAGGGAGTGAAAAACTGTTTTTT. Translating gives CSAREFEGAIGSEKLFF.

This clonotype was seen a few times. Written as DNA, the CDR3 is TGCGCCAGCAGCTTGGAACAGGGAGGGAACACCGGGGAGCTGTTTTTT. It codes for CASSLEQGGNTGELFF. V is TRBV5-1 and J is TRBJ2-2, with D perhaps given as TRBD1 or TRBD2 (6 bases each). The length of the CDR3 is 16 residues. Germline V gene lookup returns CDR1 SGHRS and CDR2 YFSETQ. V gave up 0 bases and J gave up 1 base, with 10 bases separating them.

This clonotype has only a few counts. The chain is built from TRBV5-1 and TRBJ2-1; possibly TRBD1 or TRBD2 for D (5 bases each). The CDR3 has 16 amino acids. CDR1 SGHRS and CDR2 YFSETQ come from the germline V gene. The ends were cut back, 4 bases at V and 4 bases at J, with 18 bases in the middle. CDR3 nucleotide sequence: TGCGCCAGCAGCCTGGGGGTCGCAGGGTCGTACAATGAGCAGTTCTTC. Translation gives CASSLGVAGSYNEQFF.

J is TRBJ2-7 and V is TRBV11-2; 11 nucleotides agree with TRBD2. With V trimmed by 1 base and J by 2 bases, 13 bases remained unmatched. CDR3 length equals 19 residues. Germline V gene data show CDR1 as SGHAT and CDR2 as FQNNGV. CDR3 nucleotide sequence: TGTGCCAGCAGCTTAGGAGGCCTAGCGGGGGGCCCAGCCACCTACGAGCAGTACTTC. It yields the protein CASSLGGLAGGPATYEQYF.